Below, one TCR beta chain is given with its context. The specificity of this receptor is unknown. No base quality information exists; no much larger clone differs at one position. Sequences SNHLY (CDR1) and FYNNEI (CDR2) are obtained from the germline V gene. From the cysteine up to the phenylalanine, the CDR3 has a length of 15 residues. The CDR3 DNA has 45 bases and is translated from base 1. Trimming at the junction amounts to 6 bases on V and 2 bases on J, and the germline ends lie 13 bases apart. The sample originates from a study of blood T cell repertoires in COVID-19 (dated by TCRdb to between 2020 and 2021). Background on the whole study: Collaborator samples came from the United States, Italy and Spain and covered acute and convalescent phases of COVID-19. The prospective study material was composed of cDNA or gDNA derived from T cells, B-cell-depleted T cells, or PBMCs. Subjects who had been exposed to COVID-19, were actively infected with it, or had recovered from it provided the deeply sampled blood TCRbeta repertoires that made up the dataset. A freely available public database, intended as a resource for researchers studying the immune response to SARS-CoV-2, is where the repertoires were released. Samples came from the ongoing ImmuneRACE study (first 160 participants) plus 1,254 subjects from 6 global collaborators. The sample metadata nearly always contained a de-identified subject ID, COVID-19 status, age in years and sex. HLA class I and class II types, where available, came from metadata supplied by the sample provider rather than from assay-based typing.

TCRbeta CDR3 regions were amplified from genomic DNA by means of the immunoSEQ Assay, a bias-controlled multiplex PCR. In the authors' own workflow: Nucleated cell counts per sample were estimated from amplification of reference gene primers within the assay. To quantify the absolute abundance of each unique TCRbeta CDR3 rearrangement, sequence reads were collapsed and filtered. Productive Simpson clonality was computed per sample as the square root of Simpson's diversity index over productive rearrangements. The clones in this table, taken by TCRdb from immuneACCESS, are in-frame only. Not every clone is retained; where verified, under half of the shortfall comes from an unresolved V gene, and the cause of the rest is unknown. V and J calls and clone size come straight from that table; D and trimming were deduced from the DNA. Recorded for this sample are 150,000 to 180,000 clones; less than 90% of them occurred a single time. The ten largest clones add up to more than 2% of the sample.

What the research found in general, with its limitations: The quantity of clinical and demographic metadata differed by source and by participant and was supplied without curation.

Each collaborating institution followed its own protocols to collect whole blood in K2EDTA tubes. For TCRbeta analysis, collaborator samples were shipped as frozen whole blood, as isolated PBMCs, or as DNA extracted from either sample type. The TCR originated in a woman aged 70-85 years with acute or convalescent COVID-19. The sample comprised peripheral blood. The chain couples TRBV2 to TRBJ2-2; the D gene is perhaps TRBD2, from 5 matching bases. The CDR3 in this case is CASRREGVNTGELFF. The bases are TGTGCCAGCAGGAGAGAGGGAGTTAACACCGGGGAGCTGTTTTTT.